Below, 5 T cell receptor beta chains from the same sample are listed, as sequenced in a study of T cell repertoires in cytomegalovirus infection. TCRdb fed the reads into MiXCR, producing one record per CDR3 protein. The repertoire holds almost 550,000 distinct CDR3 sequences, with 15% to 20% as singletons. Sequenced sample: CD8+ T cells from PBMCs. These receptors all stem from a human donor in good health (CMV status not recorded). Some clones in this sample may be carry-over from other donors' samples.

This clonotype was observed at least ten times. The chain carries TRBV7-8 and TRBJ2-7, with a tentative D call TRBD2 (6 bases). The CDR3 runs to 13 residues. Germline CDR1 SGHVS, CDR2 FQNEAQ. The V and J ends lost 5 bases and 8 bases respectively, with 16 bases between them. For the CDR3, the DNA is TGTGCCAGCAGCCCGCCGGGACTCGATAAGCAGTACTTC. It translates to CASSPPGLDKQYF.

This clonotype has a count of ten or more. This rearrangement joins TRBV7-8 to TRBJ2-3, with D unclear. From germline, CDR1 is SGHVS and CDR2 FQNEAQ. The CDR3 covers 17 residues. Trimming removed 1 base at V and 0 bases at J, with 14 bases between. Here the CDR3 reads CASSLGRVVASTDTQYF. The CDR3 coding sequence is TGTGCCAGCAGCTTAGGTCGTGTTGTGGCGAGCACAGATACGCAGTATTTT.

This clonotype showed up many times. The chain recombines TRBV27 with TRBJ1-1, with no clear D. Trimming removed 2 bases at V and 4 bases at J, with 11 bases between. The CDR3 runs 14 residues. CDR1 and CDR2 from the germline V gene are MNHEY and SMNVEV (reference sequence). The CDR3 DNA is TGTGCCAGCAGTTTAAACCCAAACCCCACTGAAGCTTTCTTT. Protein product: CASSLNPNPTEAFF.

This clonotype was observed a handful of times. The chain joins TRBV11-2 to TRBJ2-7; D is ambiguous. Trimming removed 7 bases at V and 7 bases at J, with 17 bases between. The CDR3 sequence is 13 residues long. Germline CDR1 and CDR2: SGHAT and FQNNGV. CDR3 nucleotide sequence: TGTGCCAGCAAAGGAACTCGGAGAATAGAGCAGTACTTC. The encoded protein is CASKGTRRIEQYF.

As to this clonotype: This may stem from a read error, because a much larger clone lies one nucleotide away. The CDR3 carries no conserved terminal phenylalanine or tryptophan, so it likely arises from a read error. This sequence joins TRBV7-6 and TRBJ2-1; perhaps TRBD2 as D (5 bases). CDR3 size: 15 residues. CDR1 and CDR2 from the germline V gene are SGHVS and FNYEAQ. Trimming took off 1 base at V and 6 bases at J, with 13 bases between the two ends. DNA of the CDR3: TGTGCCAGCAGCTTAGGACCGTCTCGGGGCAATGAGCAGTTCATC. This encodes CASSLGPSRGNEQFI.